This T cell receptor beta chain was identified in a study of T cell responses to AZD1222 COVID-19 vaccine (dated by TCRdb to the early 2020s). Notes on the research overall: AZD1222 recipients given second doses at about 4 weeks or at about 12 weeks were pooled, since spike-specific TCR depth and breadth were not found to differ between the two schedules. TCR sequencing was performed for about 250 trial participants, of whom about 200 were given two doses of AZD1222 and approximately 25 were given two doses of MenACWY control vaccine. Enrollment into the trials was organized by age into subgroups of 18-55, 56-69 and 70-plus years, and those subgroups contained roughly 140, 27 and 60 TCR-sequenced participants, respectively. Overall results and qualifications from the work: Participants were mostly white British and included more females than males, and it was suggested by the authors that clonal diversity may have been underestimated. The 56-69-year group was small, and its depth increase did not reach significance, likely because of low power. CD4 TCRs associated with the vaccine covered the entire spike protein, and the dominant responses were in regions 160-218 and 743-854. Because no samples from the day 14 peak response were available, repertoires could be characterized only after the peak T cell response. Spike-specific TCR breadth and depth rose significantly after two AZD1222 doses compared with day 0 and with MenACWY recipients. Epitopes outside the regions mutated in the B.1.351 and B.1.1.7 variants were reportedly recognized by nearly half of the unique spike-specific TCRs. Conclusions about previously exposed vaccinees were limited because only a handful of AZD1222 recipients were SARS-CoV-2 seropositive at baseline.

Comments on this clone: Its cognate antigen has yet to be identified. Per-nucleotide qualities are absent, and no much larger clonotype sits a single base away.

This sample's time point label indicates: baseline before first vaccination. Vaccinee samples were obtained from the UK trials COV001 and COV002, which included a single-blind randomized controlled phase 2/3 trial of AZD1222 (ChAdOx1 nCoV-19) in healthy adults. Trial participant PBMC samples were collected at day 0 and day 28 after the second dose for TCRbeta chain sequencing. The CDR3 measures 12 amino acids from cysteine to phenylalanine. Only the CDR3 portion is preserved as DNA: 36 bases, with reading frame beginning at the first base. V gives up 3 bases and J gives up 4 bases, and the segment between their germline ends measures 4 bases. The CDR1 and CDR2 encoded by the germline V gene are SGHAT and FQNNGV. The CDR3 regions of human TCRbeta chains were subjected to immunosequencing. The original methods were these. Repertoire TCRs were checked for matches against a reference library of SARS-CoV-2-specific TCRs that had been generated using the MIRA antigen-specificity platform. Breadth was defined as the fraction of unique TCRs that were SARS-CoV-2-associated, and depth was defined as the fraction of total T cells that were SARS-CoV-2-associated. Each spike-specific TCR was assigned to its reactive spike region and to a CD4 or CD8 class using the MIRA data. Log10-transformed breadth and depth values were compared by one-way ANOVA with Sidak's multiple comparisons tests. TCRdb stores this immuneACCESS table with in-frame sequences only. Part of the clones is absent; in the studies checked, under half of the shortfall reflects unresolved V genes, and no reason is known for the rest. V, J and clone size are taken as reported in that table, and D and trimming were inferred from the DNA itself. The sample table holds 99,000 or so clones, of which 85% to 95% were seen once. The biggest ten clones account for 5% of the sample.

Sequencing was performed on peripheral blood, taken on day 0 of AZD1222 vaccination. The sequence joins TRBV11-2 to TRBJ1-3, with the D gene not clear enough to name. The clonotype comes from an adult in good health. The DNA reads TGTGCCAGCAGCTTTGGCGGAAACACCATATATTTT. This yields the protein CASSFGGNTIYF.